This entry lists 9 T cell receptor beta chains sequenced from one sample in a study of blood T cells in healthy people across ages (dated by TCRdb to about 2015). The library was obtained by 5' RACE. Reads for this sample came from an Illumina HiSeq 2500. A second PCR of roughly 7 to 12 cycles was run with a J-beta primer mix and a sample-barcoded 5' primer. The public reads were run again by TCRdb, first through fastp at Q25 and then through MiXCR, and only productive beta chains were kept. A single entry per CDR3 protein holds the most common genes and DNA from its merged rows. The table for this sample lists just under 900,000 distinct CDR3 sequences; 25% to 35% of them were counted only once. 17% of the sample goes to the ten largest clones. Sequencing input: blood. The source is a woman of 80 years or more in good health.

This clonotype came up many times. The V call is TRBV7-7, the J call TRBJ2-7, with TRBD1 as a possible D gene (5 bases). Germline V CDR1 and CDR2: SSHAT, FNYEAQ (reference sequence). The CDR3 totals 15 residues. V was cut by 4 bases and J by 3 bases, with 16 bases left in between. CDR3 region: CASSSAPPGYYEQYF. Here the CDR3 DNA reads TGTGCCAGCAGCTCTGCACCTCCAGGGTACTACGAGCAGTACTTC.

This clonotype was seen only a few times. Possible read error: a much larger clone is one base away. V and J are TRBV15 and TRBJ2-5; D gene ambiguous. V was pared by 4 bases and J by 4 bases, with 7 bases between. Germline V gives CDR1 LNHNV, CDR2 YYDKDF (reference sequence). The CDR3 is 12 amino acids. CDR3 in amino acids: CATSNEGETQYF. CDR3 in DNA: TGTGCCACCAGCAATGAAGGAGAGACCCAGTACTTC.

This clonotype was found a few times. CDR3 coding DNA: TGTGCCAGCAGTCCTCCGGGACAGGGATTTGAAGCTTTCTTT. As protein: CASSPPGQGFEAFF. This chain links TRBV12-3 or TRBV12-4 with TRBJ1-1; 9 nucleotides line up with TRBD1. J lost 7 bases, V lost 5 bases, and 8 bases had no gene match. This CDR3 spans 14 amino acids.

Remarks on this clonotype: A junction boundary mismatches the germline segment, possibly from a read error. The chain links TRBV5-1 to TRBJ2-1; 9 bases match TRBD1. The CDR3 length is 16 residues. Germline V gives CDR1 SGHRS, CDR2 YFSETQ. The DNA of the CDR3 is TGCCCCAGCAGCTTCCCGTTTGGGACAGGGTTGGATGAGCAGTTCTTC. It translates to CPSSFPFGTGLDEQFF.

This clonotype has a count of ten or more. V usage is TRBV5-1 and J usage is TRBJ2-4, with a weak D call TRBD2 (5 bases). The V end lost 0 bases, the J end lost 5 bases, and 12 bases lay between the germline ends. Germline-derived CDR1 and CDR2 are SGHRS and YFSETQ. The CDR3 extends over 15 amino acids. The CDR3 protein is CASSLGRLRENIQYF. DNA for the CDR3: TGCGCCAGCAGCTTGGGCCGACTACGAGAAAACATTCAGTACTTC.

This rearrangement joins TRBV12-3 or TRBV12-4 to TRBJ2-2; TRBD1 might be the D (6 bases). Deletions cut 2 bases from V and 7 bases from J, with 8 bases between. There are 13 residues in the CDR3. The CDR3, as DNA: TGTGCCAGCAGTTTATGGGACAACGGGGAGCTGTTTTTT. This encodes CASSLWDNGELFF.

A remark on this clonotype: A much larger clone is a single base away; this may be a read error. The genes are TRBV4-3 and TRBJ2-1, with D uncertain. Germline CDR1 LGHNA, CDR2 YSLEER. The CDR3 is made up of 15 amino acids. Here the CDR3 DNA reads TGCGTCAGCAGCCAGGACGCGAGCTCCTACAATGAGCAGTTCTTC. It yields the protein CVSSQDASSYNEQFF.

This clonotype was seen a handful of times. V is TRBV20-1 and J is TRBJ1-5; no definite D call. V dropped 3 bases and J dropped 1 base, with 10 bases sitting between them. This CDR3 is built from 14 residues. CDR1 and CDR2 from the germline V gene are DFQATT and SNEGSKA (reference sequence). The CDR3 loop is CSARASVSNQPQHF. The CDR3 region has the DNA TGCAGTGCTAGGGCCAGCGTCAGCAATCAGCCCCAGCATTTT.

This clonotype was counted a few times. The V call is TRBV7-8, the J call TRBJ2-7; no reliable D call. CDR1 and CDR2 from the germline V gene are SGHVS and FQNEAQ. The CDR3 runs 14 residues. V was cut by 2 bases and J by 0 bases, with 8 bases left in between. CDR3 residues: CASSLMQSSYEQYF. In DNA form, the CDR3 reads TGTGCCAGCAGCTTAATGCAAAGCTCCTACGAGCAGTACTTC.